This T cell receptor (beta chain) was obtained from a study of PD-1 blockade in classical Hodgkin lymphoma. This clone was observed once. What it binds is unknown. The CDR3 loop spans 17 amino acids. V gave up 0 bases and J gave up 4 bases, with 19 bases separating them. CDR1 is SGHNT, CDR2 YYREEE, per germline (reference sequence). Every patient relapsed after autologous stem cell transplantation, and brentuximab vedotin exposure varied. Investigators isolated CD4+ T cells from thawed PBMCs through magnetic negative selection. Classification of best responses gave complete response, partial response or progressive disease. Clones were read by immunoSEQ multiplex PCR, and TCRdb kept only the in-frame ones, dropping some. The sample has about 35,000 clones; approximately 90% are singletons. Study-wide findings and caveats: There was a significant rise in CD4+ TCR diversity by C4D1, with no such rise for CD8+.

Sequencing was performed on CD4+ T cells from blood, taken at baseline. The TCR sequence derives from a human donor with classical Hodgkin lymphoma. This chain links TRBV5-4 with TRBJ1-2; D is unclear. CDR3 nucleotide sequence: TGTGCCAGCAGCTTGGTAGGTACGGCGGCGCGGGGCTATGGCTACACCTTC. It encodes CASSLVGTAARGYGYTF.